This T cell receptor (beta chain) was found in a study of cytomegalovirus exposure and HLA in healthy donors. As for the study in general: Falling in the Caucasian-associated ancestry cluster were 81% of under 450 genotyped donors.

The V end lost 11 bases, the J end lost 10 bases, and 18 bases lay between the germline ends. The CDR3 is 13 amino acids. The germline CDR1 and CDR2 sequences are MNHEY and SVGAGI. It was with 60 Vbeta and 13 Jbeta primers that the PCR ran. Produced via immunoSEQ multiplex PCR; TCRdb's table is partial and in-frame only. The sample consists of 110,000 to 150,000 clones, 70% to 85% of them appearing once. The sequenced sample consisted of PBMCs. V usage is TRBV6-5 and J usage is TRBJ1-6; possible D gene TRBD1, 6 bases. This TCR came from a woman aged 55-69 years in good health and CMV-seropositive. DNA for the CDR3: TGTGCCGTGCACAGGGCCCGCTTCTCACCCCTCCACTTT. It is translated as CAVHRARFSPLHF.